The next 23 T cell receptor beta chains were all read from a single sample in a study of PD-1 blockade in classical Hodgkin lymphoma. Indicated time point: cycle 4 day 1 (C4D1), after five to seven weeks of nivolumab. Every patient experienced relapse after autologous stem cell transplantation, and brentuximab vedotin exposure varied. Libraries were prepared by immunoSEQ multiplex PCR; TCRdb keeps only in-frame clonotypes and omits some of them. The repertoire holds 99,000 or so clones, 89% seen once, with 15% to 20% in the top ten. Sequencing used peripheral blood mononuclear cells (PBMCs), obtained before the fourth cycle of nivolumab. These receptor sequences come from a human donor with classical Hodgkin lymphoma.

The chain has TRBV18 and TRBJ2-7; weak D call: TRBD1 (5 bases). CDR1 and CDR2 from the germline V gene are KGHSH and LQKENI. V lost 2 bases, J lost 3 bases, and 17 bases lay in between. This CDR3 is 16 amino acids long. This CDR3 is CASSPGSRATLYEQYF. The CDR3, as DNA: TGTGCCAGCTCACCAGGGTCCAGGGCTACCCTCTACGAGCAGTACTTC.

This rearrangement joins TRBV28 to TRBJ2-2; no firm D call. Germline V gene sequence: CDR1 MDHEN, CDR2 SYDVKM. This CDR3 spans 14 amino acids. The V end was cut by 5 bases, the J end by 3 bases, with 10 bases between. The CDR3: CASSLLAYTGELFF. The CDR3 DNA reads as TGTGCCAGCAGTCTACTCGCTTACACCGGGGAGCTGTTTTTT.

This chain links TRBV19 with TRBJ2-7; 7 positions match TRBD2. Losses at the gene ends were 4 bases for V and 0 bases for J; bases not matched to a gene: 9. CDR1 LNHDA and CDR2 SQIVND come from the germline V gene (reference sequence). CDR3 length equals 16 residues. This chain's CDR3 is CASSTLAGATSYEQYF. CDR3 DNA sequence: TGTGCCAGTAGTACCCTGGCGGGAGCAACCTCCTACGAGCAGTACTTC.

The chain is built from TRBV6-4 and TRBJ2-1; weak D call: TRBD1 (5 bases). The CDR3 runs to 13 residues. Looked up from germline, CDR1 is MRHNA and CDR2 is SNTAGT. V dropped 8 bases and J dropped 7 bases, with 15 bases sitting between them. CDR3 loop: CASGLGAGNEQFF. The CDR3 DNA sequence: TGTGCCAGCGGATTAGGGGCTGGGAATGAGCAGTTCTTC.

This rearrangement joins TRBV20-1 to TRBJ2-7, with TRBD1 as a possible D gene (5 bases). This CDR3 is 11 amino acids long. The germline V gene encodes CDR1 DFQATT and CDR2 SNEGSKA (reference sequence). Written as DNA, the CDR3 is TGCACCACTGACAGAGCCTACGAGCAGTACTTC. Protein product: CTTDRAYEQYF.

The genes are TRBV29-1 and TRBJ2-1, with D perhaps matching TRBD1 (6 bases). The CDR3 is 13 residues long. Germline loops: CDR1 SQVTM, CDR2 ANQGSEA. V lost 6 bases and J 8 bases, leaving 17 bases between the germline ends. CDR3 nucleotide sequence: TGCAGCGTCGAACAGGGTCCTGGCCATGAGCAGTTCTTC. It yields the protein CSVEQGPGHEQFF.

Regarding this clone: The same CDR3 is also encoded by other DNA sequences in this sample. The rearrangement uses TRBV2 and TRBJ1-5, with TRBD1 identical over 9 bases. The CDR3 totals 14 residues. J was trimmed by 4 bases and V by 4 bases; bases with no gene match: 2. In germline, CDR1 is SNHLY, CDR2 FYNNEI. CDR3 residues: CASSGQGGNQPQHF. The CDR3 coding sequence is TGTGCCAGCAGTGGACAGGGGGGGAATCAGCCCCAGCATTTT.

The J gene is TRBJ2-2, the V gene TRBV5-1, with 9 bases matching TRBD2. The CDR3 is made up of 15 amino acids. CDR1 SGHRS and CDR2 YFSETQ come from the germline V gene. The V gene end was trimmed by 0 bases and the J gene end by 6 bases; junction bases not matched to a gene: 3. CDR3 in DNA: TGCGCCAGCAGCTTGGTGGCGGGAGGGCCCGGGGAGCTGTTTTTT. Encoded protein: CASSLVAGGPGELFF.

V and J are TRBV25-1 and TRBJ2-2, with 7 bases fitting TRBD2. The CDR3 consists of 16 residues. Germline-derived CDR1 and CDR2 are MGHDK and SYGVNS. Trimming cost V 4 bases and J 1 base; bases outside gene matches: 6. CDR3 amino acids: CASSGAGTMNTGELFF. In DNA, the CDR3 is TGTGCCAGCAGTGGCGCCGGGACTATGAACACCGGGGAGCTGTTTTTT. Using reference TRBV25-1 and TRBJ2-2 for the parts outside the CDR3, the full variable domain is EADIYQTPRYLVIGTGKKITLECSQTMGHDKMYWYQQDPGMELHLIHYSYGVNSTEKGDLSSESTVSRIRTEHFPLTLESARPSHTSQYLCASSGAGTMNTGELFFGEGSRLTVL.

The chain is built from TRBV7-9 and TRBJ2-6; either TRBD1 or TRBD2 may fit D (5 bases each). Germline V gives CDR1 SEHNR, CDR2 FQNEAQ (reference sequence). V lost 6 bases and J 0 bases, leaving 12 bases between the germline ends. The CDR3 is 16 residues long. The DNA of the CDR3 is TGTGCCAGCAGAGATGGGACCTACTCTGGGGCCAACGTCCTGACTTTC. This gives the protein CASRDGTYSGANVLTF.

The CDR3 coding sequence is TGTGCCAGCAGCACATATCGGGACAGGGCGCACTACGAGCAGTACTTC. Amino acid sequence: CASSTYRDRAHYEQYF. The chain joins TRBV11-2 to TRBJ2-7; 9 nucleotides line up with TRBD1. CDR3 size: 16 residues. Unmatched junction bases numbered 11, after V lost 5 bases and J lost 3 bases. The germline gives CDR1 SGHAT, CDR2 FQNNGV.

This chain joins TRBV30 and TRBJ2-3, with no clear D. V gave up 2 bases and J gave up 0 bases, with 9 bases separating them. Germline V gene data show CDR1 as GTSNPN and CDR2 as SVGIG (reference sequence). The CDR3 has 14 amino acids. For the CDR3, the DNA is TGTGCCTGGAGTTTTGCTTCTAGCACAGATACGCAGTATTTT. Translation: CAWSFASSTDTQYF. Using reference TRBV30 and TRBJ2-3 for the parts outside the CDR3, the full variable domain is SQTIHQWPATLVQPVGSPLSLECTVEGTSNPNLYWYRQAAGRGLQLLFYSVGIGQISSEVPQNLSASRPQDRQFILSSKKLLLSDSGFYLCAWSFASSTDTQYFGPGTRLTVL.

In this sample, this clone turned up once. The gene calls are TRBV5-8 and TRBJ2-2; D possibly uses TRBD1 or TRBD2 (6 bases each). The CDR3 extends over 16 amino acids. Germline assignment: CDR1 SGHTS and CDR2 YDEGEE. V dropped 4 bases and J dropped 5 bases, with 18 bases sitting between them. CDR3 bases: TGTGCCAGCAGCCTCGAGTGGGGGGCCGGGACCGGGGAGCTGTTTTTT. Protein sequence: CASSLEWGAGTGELFF.

The rearrangement uses TRBV11-2 and TRBJ2-1, with 10 bases that match TRBD2. The germline CDR1 and CDR2 sequences are SGHAT and FQNNGV. There are 15 residues in the CDR3. Trimming took 5 bases from V and 7 from J; bases not matched to a gene: 8. In DNA form, the CDR3 reads TGTGCCAGCAGCCCGTGGCCAGCGGGAGGGAATGAGCAGTTCTTC. It encodes CASSPWPAGGNEQFF.

The CDR3 region has the DNA TGTGCCAGCAGCCCGAATTCCGGGACTAGCGGAAACTACGAGCAGTACTTC. Protein: CASSPNSGTSGNYEQYF. The J gene is TRBJ2-7, the V gene TRBV5-4, with 11 bases fitting TRBD2. The CDR3 loop spans 17 amino acids. Trimming cost V 4 bases and J 3 bases; bases outside gene matches: 12. The germline V gene has CDR1 SGHNT and CDR2 YYREEE (reference sequence).

The chain recombines TRBV5-1 with TRBJ1-1; D not resolved. CDR1 is SGHRS, CDR2 YFSETQ, per germline. The CDR3 has 14 residues. V was clipped by 6 bases and J by 2 bases, with 14 bases between them. This chain's CDR3 is CASKLVRGNTEAFF. CDR3 bases: TGCGCCAGCAAGTTGGTTAGAGGTAACACTGAAGCTTTCTTT.

In its sample, this clone was seen once. The chain is built from TRBV27 and TRBJ2-4; D might be TRBD1 or TRBD2, each matching 5 bases. Trimming stripped 2 bases from V and 1 base from J, with 15 bases between. The CDR3 extends over 17 amino acids. CDR1 is MNHEY and CDR2 is SMNVEV in the germline V gene (reference sequence). The CDR3 sequence is CASSLIPPWGAKNIQYF. The CDR3 region has the DNA TGTGCCAGCAGTTTAATCCCCCCATGGGGGGCCAAAAACATTCAGTACTTC.

The rearrangement uses TRBV29-1 and TRBJ2-1; tentative D call: TRBD1 (5 bases). The ends were cut back, 2 bases at V and 6 bases at J, with 11 bases in the middle. Germline V gives CDR1 SQVTM, CDR2 ANQGSEA. The CDR3 length is 13 residues. CDR3 sequence (DNA): TGCAGCGTTGAACCCCAAACAGGCAATGAGCAGTTCTTC. Protein: CSVEPQTGNEQFF.

The J gene is TRBJ1-3, the V gene TRBV6-5, with a weak D call TRBD1 (6 bases). Germline values: CDR1 MNHEY, CDR2 SVGAGI. The CDR3 has 14 residues. V was trimmed by 6 bases and J by 3 bases, leaving 12 bases between them. The CDR3 nucleotides read TGTGCCAGCAGCCCCGAGGGGGATGGAAACACCATATATTTT. Translation: CASSPEGDGNTIYF.

The V call is TRBV18, the J call TRBJ1-5; D gene unclear. Trimming removed 3 bases from V and 0 bases from J, with 9 bases in between. CDR1 and CDR2 (germline): KGHSH, LQKENI. This CDR3 is built from 15 residues. The CDR3 region is CASSPLHNSNQPQHF. The CDR3 DNA follows: TGTGCCAGCTCACCGCTCCATAATAGCAATCAGCCCCAGCATTTT.

This clone was picked up a small number of times. J is TRBJ1-5 and V is TRBV19; no reliable D call. The CDR3 consists of 13 residues. The germline V and J ends were trimmed by 10 bases and 6 bases, with 16 bases remaining between them. The germline gives CDR1 LNHDA, CDR2 SQIVND (reference sequence). This CDR3 is CATRKGGVQPQHF. In DNA, the CDR3 is TGTGCCACCCGTAAAGGTGGGGTTCAGCCCCAGCATTTT.

This chain links TRBV18 with TRBJ1-2; no reliable D call. Trimming left V 0 bases short and J 5 bases short, with 7 bases between. Germline loops: CDR1 KGHSH, CDR2 LQKENI. This CDR3 has 13 residues. CDR3 residues: CASSPPGRYGYTF. The CDR3 region has the DNA TGTGCCAGCTCACCACCGGGTCGGTATGGCTACACCTTC.

This clone was recorded only once. The chain combines TRBV18 with TRBJ1-1, with 8 bases that match TRBD1. The trim removed 3 bases at V and 11 bases at J, leaving 14 bases unmatched. Germline V gives CDR1 KGHSH, CDR2 LQKENI. This CDR3 comprises 15 residues. In DNA, the CDR3 is TGTGCCAGCTCACCTCCGACAGGGGAGGCCATGACCGCTTTCTTT. Amino acid sequence: CASSPPTGEAMTAFF. The full variable domain, rest sourced from reference TRBV18 and TRBJ1-1, is NAGVMQNPRHLVRRRGQEARLRCSPMKGHSHVYWYRQLPEEGLKFMVYLQKENIIDESGMPKERFSAEFPKEGPSILRIQQVVRGDSAAYFCASSPPTGEAMTAFFGQGTRLTVV.